In its sample, the clone carrying this T cell receptor beta chain was seen a few times. Its antigen is undetermined. Prepared libraries of TCR beta cDNA carried unique molecular identifiers. Yield was roughly 500,000 cDNA molecules from roughly 0.93 to 9.6 million T cells. TCRdb independently ran MiXCR on the PCR reads; one entry per CDR3 protein. The profile shows about 400,000 distinct CDR3 sequences, 30% to 45% of them singletons. Trimming pared 2 bases from V and 5 bases from J, leaving 11 bases between. This CDR3 spans 14 amino acids. The germline V gene encodes CDR1 MNHEY and CDR2 SMNVEV (reference sequence). The sample originates from a study of post-analysis software for immune sequencing data. Across the study: The disease courses spanned relapsing-remitting, secondary progressive and progressive-relapsing forms of multiple sclerosis.

Broader study findings: F measure showed strong co-clustering of same-batch samples. Five or six TRBV segments, including TRBV5-6, TRBV5-1 and TRBV20-1, were more frequent in patients than controls. People with multiple sclerosis had a significantly lower normalized Chao1 diversity than controls did.

The chain has TRBV27 and TRBJ2-3; D is perhaps TRBD1 or TRBD2 (5 bases each). What was sequenced was blood. This sequence originates from a girl aged 5-17 years with multiple sclerosis. CDR3 nucleotide sequence: TGTGCCAGCAGTTTAGGGGGTAGGGAAGATACGCAGTATTTT. Translating gives CASSLGGREDTQYF.